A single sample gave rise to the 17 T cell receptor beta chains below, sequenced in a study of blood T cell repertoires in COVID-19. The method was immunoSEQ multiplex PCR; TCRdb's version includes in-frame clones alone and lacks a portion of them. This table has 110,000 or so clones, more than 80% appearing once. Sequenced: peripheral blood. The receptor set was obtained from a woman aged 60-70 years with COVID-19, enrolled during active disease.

DNA for the CDR3: TGTGCCAGCAGCCAAGGCCGACAGGGATACTTGGAAAAACTGTTTTTT. This sequence encodes CASSQGRQGYLEKLFF. The J gene is TRBJ1-4, the V gene TRBV14, with 7 bases aligning to TRBD1. In germline, CDR1 is SGHDN, CDR2 FVKESK. The CDR3 runs to 16 residues. After removal of 1 base from V and 8 bases from J, the junction contained 10 bases not matched to a gene.

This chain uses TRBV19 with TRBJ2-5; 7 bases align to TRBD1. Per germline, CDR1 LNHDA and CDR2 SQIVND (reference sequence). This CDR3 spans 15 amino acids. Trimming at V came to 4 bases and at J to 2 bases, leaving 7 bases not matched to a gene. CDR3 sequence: CASSTRTGPQETQYF. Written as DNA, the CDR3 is TGTGCCAGTAGTACCCGGACAGGCCCGCAAGAGACCCAGTACTTC.

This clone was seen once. The CDR3: CSASRTGAETQYF. The CDR3 DNA reads as TGCAGTGCTAGTCGGACAGGGGCAGAGACCCAGTACTTC. V gene TRBV20-1 combines with J gene TRBJ2-5, with 9 bases identical to TRBD1. Germline V gene data show CDR1 as DFQATT and CDR2 as SNEGSKA (reference sequence). The V and J ends lost 3 bases and 4 bases, in that order; junction bases with no gene match: 3. The CDR3 has 13 residues.

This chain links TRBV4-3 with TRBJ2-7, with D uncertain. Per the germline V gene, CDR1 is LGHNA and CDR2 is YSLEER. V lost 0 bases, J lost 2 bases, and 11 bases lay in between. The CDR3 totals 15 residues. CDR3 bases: TGCGCCAGCAGCCAAGACCCGACAAGGACCTACGAGCAGTACTTC. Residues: CASSQDPTRTYEQYF.

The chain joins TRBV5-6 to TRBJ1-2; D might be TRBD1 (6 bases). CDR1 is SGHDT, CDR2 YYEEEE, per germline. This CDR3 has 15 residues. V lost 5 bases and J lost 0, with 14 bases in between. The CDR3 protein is CASRYRDIANYGYTF. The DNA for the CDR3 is TGTGCCAGCAGGTACAGGGATATTGCTAACTATGGCTACACCTTC.

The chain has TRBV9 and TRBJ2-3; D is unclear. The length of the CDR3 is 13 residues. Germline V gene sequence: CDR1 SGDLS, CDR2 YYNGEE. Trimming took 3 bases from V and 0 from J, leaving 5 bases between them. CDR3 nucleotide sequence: TGTGCCAGCAGCGCCCAGAGCACAGATACGCAGTATTTT. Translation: CASSAQSTDTQYF.

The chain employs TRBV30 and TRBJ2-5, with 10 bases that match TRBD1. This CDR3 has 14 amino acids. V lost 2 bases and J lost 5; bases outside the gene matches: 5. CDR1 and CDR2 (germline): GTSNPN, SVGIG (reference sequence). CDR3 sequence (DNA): TGTGCCTGGAGTCCAGGGACAGGGGTGGAGACCCAGTACTTC. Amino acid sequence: CAWSPGTGVETQYF.

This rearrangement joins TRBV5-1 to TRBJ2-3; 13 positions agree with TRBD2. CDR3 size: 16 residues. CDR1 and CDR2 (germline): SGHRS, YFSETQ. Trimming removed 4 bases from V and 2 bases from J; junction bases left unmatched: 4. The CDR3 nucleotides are TGCGCCAGCAGCCCCGGGACTAGCGGGGCCACAGATACGCAGTATTTT. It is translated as CASSPGTSGATDTQYF.

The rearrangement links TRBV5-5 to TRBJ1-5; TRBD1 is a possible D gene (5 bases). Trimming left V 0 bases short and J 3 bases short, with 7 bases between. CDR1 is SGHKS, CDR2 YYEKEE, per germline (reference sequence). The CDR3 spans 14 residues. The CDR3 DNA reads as TGTGCCAGCAGCTTGGAACAGGACAATCAGCCCCAGCATTTT. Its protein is CASSLEQDNQPQHF.

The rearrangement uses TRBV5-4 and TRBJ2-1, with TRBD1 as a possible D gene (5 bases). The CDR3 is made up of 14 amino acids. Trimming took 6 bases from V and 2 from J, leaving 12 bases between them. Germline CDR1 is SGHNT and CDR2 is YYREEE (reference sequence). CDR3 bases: TGTGCCAGCACCCGGACATCTCCCTACAATGAGCAGTTCTTC. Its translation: CASTRTSPYNEQFF. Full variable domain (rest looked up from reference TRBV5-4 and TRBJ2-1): ETGVTQSPTHLIKTRGQQVTLRCSSQSGHNTVSWYQQALGQGPQFIFQYYREEENGRGNFPPRFSGLQFPNYSSELNVNALELDDSALYLCASTRTSPYNEQFFGPGTRLTVL.

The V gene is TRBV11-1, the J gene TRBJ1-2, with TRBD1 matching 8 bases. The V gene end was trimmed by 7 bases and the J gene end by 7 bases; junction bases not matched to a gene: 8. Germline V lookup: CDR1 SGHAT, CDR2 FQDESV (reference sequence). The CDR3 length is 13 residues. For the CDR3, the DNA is TGTGCCAGCACTAGGACAGGGAGTTCTGGCTACACCTTC. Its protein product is CASTRTGSSGYTF.

CDR3 DNA sequence: TGCGCCAGCAGTGAGCCGAGCTCTGGAAACACCATATATTTT. Translated: CASSEPSSGNTIYF. The chain couples TRBV5-1 to TRBJ1-3; no reliable D call. Germline V gene lookup returns CDR1 SGHRS and CDR2 YFSETQ. V was cut by 5 bases and J by 0 bases, with 9 bases left in between. CDR3 length equals 14 residues.

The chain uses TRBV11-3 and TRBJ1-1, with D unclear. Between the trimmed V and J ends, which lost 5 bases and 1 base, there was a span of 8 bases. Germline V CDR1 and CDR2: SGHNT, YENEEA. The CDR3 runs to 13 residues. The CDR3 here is CASSLQSNTEAFF. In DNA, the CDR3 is TGTGCCAGCAGCCTACAGTCGAACACTGAAGCTTTCTTT.

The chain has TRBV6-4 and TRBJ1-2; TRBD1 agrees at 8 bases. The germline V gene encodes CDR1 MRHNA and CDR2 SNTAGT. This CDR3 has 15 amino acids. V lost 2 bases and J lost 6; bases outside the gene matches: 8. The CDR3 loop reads CASSDRQGALNGYTF. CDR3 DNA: TGTGCCAGCAGTGACCGGCAGGGGGCCCTTAATGGCTACACCTTC.

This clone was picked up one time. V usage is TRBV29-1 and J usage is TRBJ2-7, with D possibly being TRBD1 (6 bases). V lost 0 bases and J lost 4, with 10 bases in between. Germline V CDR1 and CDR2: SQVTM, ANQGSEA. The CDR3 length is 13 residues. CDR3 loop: CSVEDRGRYEQYF. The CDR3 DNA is TGCAGCGTTGAAGACAGGGGACGGTACGAGCAGTACTTC.

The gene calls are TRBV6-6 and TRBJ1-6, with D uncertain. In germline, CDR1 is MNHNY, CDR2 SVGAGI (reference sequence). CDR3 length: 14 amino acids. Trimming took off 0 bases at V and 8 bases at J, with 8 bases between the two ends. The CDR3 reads CASSYSTGDSPLHF. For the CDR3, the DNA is TGTGCCAGCAGTTACTCGACGGGTGATTCACCCCTCCACTTT.

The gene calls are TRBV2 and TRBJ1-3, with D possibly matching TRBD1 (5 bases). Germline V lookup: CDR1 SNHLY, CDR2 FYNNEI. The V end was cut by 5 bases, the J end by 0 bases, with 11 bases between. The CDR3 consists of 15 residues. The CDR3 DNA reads TGTGCCAGCAGTCGGGACTCGCGCTCTGGAAACACCATATATTTT. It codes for CASSRDSRSGNTIYF.